Shown below are 12 T cell receptor beta chains from a single sample sequenced in a study of post-analysis software for immune sequencing data (dated by TCRdb to about 2015). Here is what the overall study found, with its caveats: Patients showed significantly higher frequencies than controls for about 5 TRBV segments, among them TRBV5-6, TRBV5-1 and TRBV20-1.

The protocol used for the library was PCR. The sample was run on an Illumina HiSeq 2500. Unique molecular identifiers were incorporated into TCR beta cDNA libraries to reduce PCR and sequencing biases. TCRdb redid the processing of the public reads, applying fastp at Q25 and MiXCR, and retained in-frame beta chains. Rows with a matching CDR3 protein are joined into one entry that keeps the most common DNA and genes. The sample table contains approximately 570,000 distinct CDR3 sequences; only one count was recorded for roughly 45% of them. The ten biggest clones cover more than 1.5% of the sample. The antigens these receptors bind are not known. What was sequenced was blood. These receptors all come from a girl aged 10-17 years with multiple sclerosis.

This clonotype turned up a few times. The rearrangement uses TRBV10-2 and TRBJ2-3; TRBD2 matches at 16 bases. The length of the CDR3 is 16 residues. CDR1 is WSHSY and CDR2 is SAAADI in the germline V gene. J was trimmed by 5 bases and V by 6 bases; bases with no gene match: 5. The CDR3 bases are TGCGCCAGCAGAACGGGACTAGCGGGAGGGGGAGATACGCAGTATTTT. Its translation is CASRTGLAGGGDTQYF.

The chain uses TRBV20-1 and TRBJ2-7; D could derive from TRBD1 or TRBD2 (6 bases each). V was clipped by 1 base and J by 2 bases, with 12 bases between them. Germline CDR1 reads DFQATT; CDR2 reads SNEGSKA (reference sequence). The CDR3 contains 14 residues. In nucleotides, the CDR3 is TGCAGTGCTAGAGTGGGGGGCCAGACCTACGAGCAGTACTTC. Amino acid sequence: CSARVGGQTYEQYF.

This clonotype was observed a handful of times. The gene calls are TRBV20-1 and TRBJ2-3; 7 bases align to TRBD1. The ends lost 2 bases at V and 0 bases at J; junction bases unmatched: 8. Looked up from germline, CDR1 is DFQATT and CDR2 is SNEGSKA (reference sequence). This CDR3 is built from 16 residues. The CDR3 loop is CSARPGTVSSTDTQYF. Written as DNA, the CDR3 is TGCAGTGCTAGACCCGGGACAGTTTCTAGCACAGATACGCAGTATTTT.

This clonotype was found a few times. J is TRBJ1-2 and V is TRBV6-4; 7 bases map to TRBD1. The CDR3 totals 14 residues. The germline V gene has CDR1 MRHNA and CDR2 SNTAGT. J lost 8 bases, V lost 3 bases, and 9 bases had no gene match. CDR3 sequence reads: CASSDRDSGAGYTF. The CDR3 region has the DNA TGTGCCAGCAGTGATCGGGACAGCGGGGCCGGCTACACCTTC.

Worth noting for this clonotype: At one of its ends the junction is not consistent with the germline gene, which may arise from a read error. The chain combines TRBV20-1 with TRBJ1-2, with no clear D. Germline CDR1 DFQATT, CDR2 SNEGSKA (reference sequence). This CDR3 has 12 amino acids. In DNA, the CDR3 is TGCAGGGCTAGAGATCCCTACTATGGCTACACCTTC. It encodes CRARDPYYGYTF.

This clonotype was seen only a few times. The rearrangement uses TRBV6-5 and TRBJ1-2, with 7 bases fitting TRBD1. With V trimmed by 5 bases and J by 4 bases, 4 bases remained unmatched. The CDR3 is 13 residues long. From germline, CDR1 is MNHEY and CDR2 SVGAGI. In nucleotides, the CDR3 is TGTGCCAGCAGTACTGACAGGGCCTATGGCTACACCTTC. Protein product: CASSTDRAYGYTF.

This clonotype was seen repeatedly, ten times or more. An end of the junction differs from the germline gene, which may be a read error. This rearrangement joins TRBV5-1 to TRBJ2-5, with D possibly TRBD1 on 5 matching bases. This CDR3 contains 13 residues. Germline V gene lookup returns CDR1 SGHRS and CDR2 YFSETQ. CDR3 DNA: TGTGCCAGCAGTTTAGGGGACCAAGAGACCCAGTACTTC. Translated: CASSLGDQETQYF.

V gene TRBV11-1 combines with J gene TRBJ2-7, with D possibly TRBD1 on 6 matching bases. The CDR3 totals 14 residues. V was pared by 6 bases and J by 0 bases, with 12 bases between. CDR1 is SGHAT, CDR2 FQDESV, per germline (reference sequence). The CDR3 region has the DNA TGTGCCAGCAGTCAGAGGGGGAGCTCCTACGAGCAGTACTTC. Residues: CASSQRGSSYEQYF.

The V call is TRBV12-3 or TRBV12-4, the J call TRBJ2-1, with 8 bases fitting TRBD2. V trimming: 10 bases; J trimming: 6 bases; junction bases outside the gene matches: 11. The CDR3 has 14 residues. The CDR3 DNA reads TGTGCCAACGAACGAGCGGGAGCCTTCAATGAGCAGTTCTTC. This encodes CANERAGAFNEQFF.

V and J are TRBV5-1 and TRBJ1-2; TRBD1 matches 10 bases. The CDR3 totals 14 residues. Trimming cost V 3 bases and J 6 bases; bases outside gene matches: 5. Germline V gene data show CDR1 as SGHRS and CDR2 as YFSETQ. The CDR3 coding sequence is TGCGCCAGCAGCTCGTTCGGGACAGGGGATGGCTACACCTTC. Protein product: CASSSFGTGDGYTF.

The V gene is TRBV5-1, the J gene TRBJ1-2, with TRBD1 as a possible D gene (5 bases). In germline, CDR1 is SGHRS, CDR2 YFSETQ. V gave up 0 bases and J gave up 4 bases, with 16 bases separating them. The CDR3 runs to 16 residues. CDR3 sequence: CASSLGAFRTSYGYTF. The CDR3 DNA is TGCGCCAGCAGCTTGGGGGCGTTCCGGACATCCTATGGCTACACCTTC.

V is TRBV6-4 and J is TRBJ1-1; 7 positions match TRBD1. The CDR3 is 12 residues long. V lost 6 bases and J lost 4; bases outside the gene matches: 2. CDR1 and CDR2 from the germline V gene are MRHNA and SNTAGT. The CDR3 loop is CASSQGGTEAFF. CDR3 in DNA: TGTGCCAGCAGCCAGGGGGGCACTGAAGCTTTCTTT.